The rows below give T cell receptor beta chains drawn from one sample of a study of regulatory T cells in long-lasting Graves disease. Each CDR3 protein is one row after TCRdb ran MiXCR on the multiplex PCR reads. The sample shows fewer than 400,000 distinct CDR3 sequences, 20% to 25% of them seen only once. This material consisted of peripheral blood mononuclear cells (PBMCs), taken when the disease was refractory, from a patient treated with antithyroid drugs. The source of these receptors is a female donor with Graves disease. The CDR3 runs from the conserved cysteine through the conserved F or W. D genes are given only for firm matches. Clone size is not always given. Where it is, it says once, few, many or a class for expanded clones.

v_call	cdr3_length	clone_size	d_call	j_call	cdr3_nt	cdr3_aa
TRBV28	14	many	NA	TRBJ2-7	TGTGCCAGCAGGAAGGGGGCCCCAGCGGGGGAGCAGTACTTC	CASRKGAPAGEQYF
TRBV20-1	14	NA	NA	TRBJ2-2	TGCAGTGCTAGGGGCAGGGATTCCACCGGGGAGCTGTTTTTT	CSARGRDSTGELFF
TRBV29-1	10	many	NA	TRBJ1-1	TGCAGCGTTGAGGTTGTTGAAGCTTTCTTT	CSVEVVEAFF
TRBV5-4	14	NA	NA	TRBJ2-2	TGTGCCAGCAGCTCTCTGACCGACACCGGGGAGCTGTTTTTT	CASSSLTDTGELFF
TRBV30	12	NA	NA	TRBJ1-1	TGTGCCTGGAGCCGAGGGGGGGCTCTAGCTTTCTTT	CAWSRGGALAFF
TRBV7-8	14	NA	NA	TRBJ1-1	TGTGCCAGCAGCCTAGGTACCACAGAGACTGAAGCTTTCTTT	CASSLGTTETEAFF
TRBV12-3/TRBV12-4	14	once	TRBD2	TRBJ2-3	TGTGCCAGCAGTCTAGCGGGAGGGTCAGATACGCAGTATTTT	CASSLAGGSDTQYF
TRBV11-2	13	many	TRBD1	TRBJ2-5	TGTGCCAGTGAGGGGGCAGGCAGCGAGACCCAGTACTTC	CASEGAGSETQYF
TRBV7-6	14	NA	NA	TRBJ2-5	TGTGCCAGCAGCCCGTCGGGAGTGGAGGAGACCCAGTACTTC	CASSPSGVEETQYF
TRBV9	16	few	NA	TRBJ1-1	TGTGCCAACCTCCCCCCGGGGGGGGGGCGAGGCACTGAAGCTTTCTTT	CANLPPGGGRGTEAFF
TRBV27	13	NA	NA	TRBJ2-3	TGTGCCAGCAGACTAAGGGGGTCCCATACGCAGTATTTT	CASRLRGSHTQYF
TRBV30	12	many	NA	TRBJ1-1	TGTGCCTGGACAAGACAGAACACTGAAGCTTTCTTT	CAWTRQNTEAFF
TRBV29-1	11	NA	NA	TRBJ1-2	TGCAGCGTTAGGACGGGACAAGGCTACACCTTC	CSVRTGQGYTF
TRBV19	13	few	NA	TRBJ1-1	TGTGCCAGTAGTGGACACTTGAACACTGAAGCTTTCTTT	CASSGHLNTEAFF
TRBV28	16	NA	NA	TRBJ2-2	TGTGCCAGCAGCCCTCCCCAGGCGTGGGGGCCCGGGGAGCTGTTTTTT	CASSPPQAWGPGELFF
TRBV2	14	many	NA	TRBJ2-5	TGTGCCAGCGCAATACAGGGATCCAGAGAGACCCAGTACTTC	CASAIQGSRETQYF
TRBV28	15	many	TRBD2	TRBJ2-6	TGTGCCAGCAGTTTAACCGGGACTATGAACAACGTCCTGACTTTC	CASSLTGTMNNVLTF
TRBV5-1	12	many	NA	TRBJ1-1	TGCGCCAGCAGCCCGGCGGGCACTGAAGCTTTCTTT	CASSPAGTEAFF
TRBV3-1	13	few	NA	TRBJ1-5	TGTGCCAGCGGAGGCAGGGGAGATCAGCCCCAGCATTTT	CASGGRGDQPQHF
TRBV3-1	15	many	NA	TRBJ2-2	TGTGCCAGCAGCCGCAATAACTGGGTGGCCGGGGAGCTGTTTTTT	CASSRNNWVAGELFF
TRBV19	16	once	NA	TRBJ2-2	TGTGCCAGTAGTATAGTTGGCAATTCCCGAACCGGGGAGCTGTTTTTT	CASSIVGNSRTGELFF
TRBV2	15	few	NA	TRBJ2-2	TGTGCCAGCAAAGTCCTAGCGACAAACACCGGGGAGCTGTTTTTT	CASKVLATNTGELFF
TRBV5-4	14	few	NA	TRBJ1-1	TGTGCCAGCAGCCTACCAGGGGTGAACACTGAAGCTTTCTTT	CASSLPGVNTEAFF
TRBV15	15	NA	NA	TRBJ2-3	TGTGCCACCAGCAGAGCACCCCAGGGTACAGATACGCAGTATTTT	CATSRAPQGTDTQYF
TRBV5-1	14	NA	NA	TRBJ1-5	TGCGCCAGCAGCTTCGACAGCGTGAGTCAGCCCCAGCATTTT	CASSFDSVSQPQHF
TRBV10-2	17	NA	NA	TRBJ2-1	TGCGCCAGCAGTGAGTTCCCCCACGGGGGCGGCTACAATGAGCAGTTCTTC	CASSEFPHGGGYNEQFF
TRBV12-3/TRBV12-4	16	many	NA	TRBJ2-7	TGTGCCAGCAGTTTAACCCTCCCGACCCGTCCCTACGAGCAGTACTTC	CASSLTLPTRPYEQYF
TRBV7-2	15	many	NA	TRBJ1-2	TGTGCCAGCAGCTTAGACAGCTCAGGGGTGTTGGGCTACACCTTC	CASSLDSSGVLGYTF
TRBV7-2	12	many	NA	TRBJ2-5	TGTGCCAGCAGCCGAGGGGGAGAGACCCAGTACTTC	CASSRGGETQYF
TRBV18	16	NA	NA	TRBJ1-3	TGTGCCAGCTCACCGCGGTTGGACAGTGAGGGAAACACCATATATTTT	CASSPRLDSEGNTIYF
TRBV11-2	16	once	TRBD1	TRBJ2-7	TGTGCCAGCAGCTTATTCCGTCAGGGGGAACTCTACGAGCAGTACTTC	CASSLFRQGELYEQYF